This T cell receptor beta chain is drawn from a study of beta chain features in type 1 diabetes. CD4+ cells of the naive, central memory, regulatory and stem cell-like memory types were sorted via CD45RO/CCR7/CD25/CD127/CD95/CD27. Expressed TCRB transcripts were sequenced, since all the RNA that had been isolated was reverse transcribed. The protocol was immunoSEQ multiplex PCR, while the TCRdb copy is restricted to in-frame clones and leaves out a portion. The table records around 240,000 clones, roughly 70% of them present only once. Germline V gene lookup returns CDR1 SQVTM and CDR2 ANQGSEA. V dropped 8 bases and J dropped 4 bases, with 11 bases sitting between them. This CDR3 is built from 11 residues.

The chain couples TRBV29-1 to TRBJ1-1; D may be TRBD1 (6 bases). The specimen sequenced was naive CD4+ T cells from blood. The TCR originated in a man in his thirties or forties in good health. The CDR3 DNA follows: TGCAGCTTCAAGGGGGGCACTGAAGCTTTCTTT. It specifies CSFKGGTEAFF.